Below are 23 T cell receptor beta chains sequenced from a single sample in a study of CD8+ T cells in alopecia areata (dated by TCRdb to the late 2010s). Library construction relied on the immunoSEQ multiplex PCR assay. RNA was extracted from all samples and reverse transcribed into cDNA as template for TCR sequencing. Entries here come from immuneACCESS through TCRdb and include only in-frame sequences with V and J called. Some clones fail to appear in such tables; in the studies checked, an unresolved V gene covers under half of the shortfall, and the cause of the remainder is unknown. The table for this sample lists over 85,000 clones; 70% to 80% of them were counted only once. About 18% of the sample is held by the ten biggest clonotypes. Interpreted using the paper, the treatment or condition label stands for: oral pan-JAK inhibitor, 5-10 mg twice daily. The source material was CD8+ T cells sorted from blood, sampled at approximately week 45, from a patient treated with tofacitinib. All receptors derive from a human donor with alopecia areata.

This clone has a single count. DNA of the CDR3: TGTGCCAGCAGCGGTAGACGATCTAGCACAGATACGCAGTATTTT. Its translation: CASSGRRSSTDTQYF. The V gene is TRBV9, the J gene TRBJ2-3; no definite D call. The V gene lost 3 bases and the J gene lost 0 bases, with 11 bases spanning the gap. In germline, CDR1 is SGDLS, CDR2 YYNGEE. The length of the CDR3 is 15 residues.

The sample holds a few counts of this clone. The gene calls are TRBV7-2 and TRBJ2-3; 8 bases map to TRBD1. The CDR3 extends over 15 amino acids. CDR1 and CDR2 (germline): SGHTA, FQGNSA. The J segment lost 4 bases and the V segment lost 2 bases, leaving 5 bases of the junction unmatched. The CDR3 DNA is TGTGCCAGCAGCTTACGGACAGGGTTTTCAGATACGCAGTATTTT. Protein: CASSLRTGFSDTQYF.

This clone was recorded only once. This chain connects TRBV10-2 to TRBJ1-1, with 7 bases aligning to TRBD1. V was clipped by 7 bases and J by 2 bases; unmatched bases: 10. Germline CDR1 is WSHSY and CDR2 is SAAADI. The CDR3 is 15 amino acids. In nucleotides, the CDR3 is TGCGCCAGCACCAGGGGGGACAGTGTCAACACTGAAGCTTTCTTT. Encoded protein: CASTRGDSVNTEAFF.

In DNA, the CDR3 is TGTGCCAGCAGTGAATTGAAGGAGGTAGCGCAGTATTTT. It translates to CASSELKEVAQYF. V and J are TRBV25-1 and TRBJ2-3; a weak D match, TRBD2 (5 bases). The CDR3 contains 13 residues. Germline-derived CDR1 and CDR2 are MGHDK and SYGVNS. Trimming cost V 1 base and J 10 bases, with 12 bases left between them.

The chain uses TRBV5-1 and TRBJ1-6, with TRBD1 as a possible D gene (6 bases). Germline V lookup: CDR1 SGHRS, CDR2 YFSETQ. The V end lost 6 bases, the J end lost 7 bases, and 17 bases lay between the germline ends. This CDR3 is 15 amino acids long. The CDR3 protein is CASTKGQGPNSPLHF. CDR3 nucleotide sequence: TGCGCCAGCACAAAGGGGCAGGGGCCAAATTCACCCCTCCACTTT. Based on the CDR3 plus reference TRBV5-1 and TRBJ1-6, the full variable domain is KAGVTQTPRYLIKTRGQQVTLSCSPISGHRSVSWYQQTPGQGLQFLFEYFSETQRNKGNFPGRFSGRQFSNSRSEMNVSTLELGDSALYLCASTKGQGPNSPLHFGNGTRLTVT.

The CDR3 DNA follows: TGTGCCAGTAGCCCCCCGGCAGGGATAGGACAGCCCCAGCATTTT. This sequence encodes CASSPPAGIGQPQHF. The gene calls are TRBV19 and TRBJ1-5; the D gene is possibly TRBD1 (5 bases). CDR1 is LNHDA and CDR2 is SQIVND in the germline V gene (reference sequence). This CDR3 has 15 residues. V lost 6 bases, J lost 7 bases, and 19 bases lay in between.

This clone occurred once. V and J are TRBV10-3 and TRBJ1-1, with a tentative D call TRBD1 (6 bases). The CDR3 is made up of 15 amino acids. From germline, CDR1 is ENHRY and CDR2 SYGVKD. Trimming took 2 bases from V and 4 from J, leaving 14 bases between them. The CDR3 sequence: CAISETLTQGTEAFF. The CDR3 bases are TGTGCCATCAGTGAGACGCTGACACAGGGCACTGAAGCTTTCTTT.

The chain couples TRBV27 to TRBJ2-3; 7 bases line up with TRBD1. The germline V gene encodes CDR1 MNHEY and CDR2 SMNVEV (reference sequence). The CDR3 loop spans 12 amino acids. Germline trimming cut 5 bases from V and 9 bases from J; bases unmatched to any gene: 5. The DNA for the CDR3 is TGTGCCAGCAGTCCCACAGGGGTAACGCAGTATTTT. Its protein product is CASSPTGVTQYF.

This clone was counted a few times. The rearrangement uses TRBV29-1 and TRBJ2-7, with 7 positions matching TRBD2. The CDR3 covers 14 residues. Germline V gene lookup returns CDR1 SQVTM and CDR2 ANQGSEA. Trimming took 2 bases from V and 6 from J; bases not matched to a gene: 10. CDR3 protein: CSVELTGGWAEQYF. The CDR3 coding sequence is TGCAGCGTTGAATTGACGGGAGGTTGGGCCGAGCAGTACTTC.

V is TRBV5-5 and J is TRBJ2-2; 7 bases match TRBD1. The germline V gene has CDR1 SGHKS and CDR2 YYEKEE (reference sequence). The CDR3 sequence is 16 residues long. J lost 4 bases, V lost 5 bases, and 11 bases had no gene match. CDR3 sequence: CASSQRWDSLTGELFF. As DNA, the CDR3 is TGTGCCAGCAGTCAAAGGTGGGACAGCCTCACCGGGGAGCTGTTTTTT.

This clone was recorded a few times. The chain combines TRBV23-1 with TRBJ1-5, with D possibly TRBD1 on 5 matching bases. TRBV23-1 counts as an open reading frame of uncertain function. V lost 8 bases, J lost 7 bases, and 21 bases lay in between. The CDR3 is made up of 15 amino acids. CDR3 sequence reads: CASGLWGGDRQPQHF. The CDR3 DNA sequence: TGCGCCAGCGGCCTTTGGGGGGGGGACCGGCAGCCCCAGCATTTT.

The CDR3 DNA reads TGCGCCAGCAGCCAAGATAACACTTGGAGTCAGCCCCAGCATTTT. It specifies CASSQDNTWSQPQHF. The chain recombines TRBV4-1 with TRBJ1-5; the D is unclear. This CDR3 is 15 amino acids long. Germline CDR1 is MGHRA and CDR2 is YSYEKL. V lost 0 bases to trimming and J lost 6 bases, with 12 bases between them.

This rearrangement joins TRBV18 to TRBJ2-6; TRBD1 or TRBD2 may be the D gene (5 bases each). Germline CDR1 reads KGHSH; CDR2 reads LQKENI. This CDR3 has 19 residues. Trimming removed 4 bases from V and 0 bases from J, with 19 bases in between. CDR3 coding DNA: TGTGCCAGCTCACTCGAGCCCCCGGGACGGCGCTCTGGGGCCAACGTCCTGACTTTC. Its translation is CASSLEPPGRRSGANVLTF.

The table lists this clone with a count of one. The V and J genes are TRBV30 and TRBJ2-2, with D maybe TRBD1 (5 bases). This CDR3 contains 13 residues. Trimming cost V 2 bases and J 8 bases, with 12 bases left between them. The germline V gene has CDR1 GTSNPN and CDR2 SVGIG (reference sequence). CDR3 region: CAWSSTGPGELFF. The DNA for the CDR3 is TGTGCCTGGAGTTCCACAGGACCTGGGGAGCTGTTTTTT.

This clone was picked up one time. The chain's CDR3 is CASSSTGHPKGAQYF. In nucleotides, the CDR3 is TGTGCCAGCAGTTCAACGGGACATCCTAAAGGTGCCCAGTACTTC. This sequence joins TRBV27 and TRBJ2-5, with D possibly TRBD1 on 6 matching bases. This CDR3 contains 15 residues. Germline CDR1 is MNHEY and CDR2 is SMNVEV (reference sequence). Deletions cut 4 bases from V and 9 bases from J, with 21 bases between.

The chain combines TRBV11-2 with TRBJ1-1; 8 nucleotides match TRBD1. Germline V gene lookup returns CDR1 SGHAT and CDR2 FQNNGV. Losses at the gene ends were 4 bases for V and 1 base for J; bases not matched to a gene: 8. The CDR3 runs 16 residues. The CDR3 DNA reads TGTGCCAGCAGCTCCAACCGACAGGGGCAGAACACTGAAGCTTTCTTT. It specifies CASSSNRQGQNTEAFF. The full variable domain, in which reference TRBV11-2 and TRBJ1-1 provide the parts outside the CDR3, is EAGVAQSPRYKIIEKRQSVAFWCNPISGHATLYWYQQILGQGPKLLIQFQNNGVVDDSQLPKDRFSAERLKGVDSTLKIQPAKLEDSAVYLCASSSNRQGQNTEAFFGQGTRLTVV.

This clone was seen once. This chain uses TRBV2 with TRBJ1-2; 7 positions agree with TRBD1. Germline CDR1 reads SNHLY; CDR2 reads FYNNEI. CDR3 length: 14 amino acids. With V trimmed by 8 bases and J by 0 bases, 6 bases remained unmatched. The CDR3 reads CASYYRGSNYGYTF. The CDR3 region has the DNA TGTGCCAGCTATTACAGGGGTTCTAACTATGGCTACACCTTC.

The CDR3 sequence is CASSFWGGNSPLHF. CDR3 DNA: TGTGCCAGCAGCTTCTGGGGGGGTAATTCACCCCTCCACTTT. V usage is TRBV5-4 and J usage is TRBJ1-6; D may be TRBD1 (5 bases). Germline CDR1 is SGHNT and CDR2 is YYREEE (reference sequence). The CDR3 contains 14 residues. Trimming shortened V by 2 bases and J by 6 bases, and 9 bases separated the two germline ends.

The rearrangement uses TRBV6-6 and TRBJ1-5; tentatively, D is TRBD1 (5 bases). CDR3 length: 14 amino acids. Trimming removed 10 bases at V and 4 bases at J, with 17 bases between. Germline-derived CDR1 and CDR2 are MNHNY and SVGAGI (reference sequence). CDR3 sequence: CANWGGDRNQPQHF. The CDR3 DNA reads as TGTGCCAACTGGGGAGGGGACCGAAATCAGCCCCAGCATTTT.

This clone showed up just a few times. The V and J genes are TRBV15 and TRBJ1-2, with D possibly matching TRBD1 (6 bases). V was cut by 5 bases and J by 7 bases, with 8 bases left in between. The CDR3 length is 11 residues. The germline gives CDR1 LNHNV, CDR2 YYDKDF (reference sequence). This CDR3 reads CATSGRGGYTF. The CDR3 DNA reads as TGTGCCACCAGCGGCAGGGGTGGCTACACCTTC.

The chain employs TRBV27 and TRBJ2-7, with 9 bases identical to TRBD1. Germline V gives CDR1 MNHEY, CDR2 SMNVEV (reference sequence). The CDR3 is 14 amino acids. The trim removed 5 bases at V and 3 bases at J, leaving 5 bases unmatched. The CDR3 protein is CASSPGQGLYEQYF. The CDR3 DNA follows: TGTGCCAGCAGTCCGGGACAGGGACTCTACGAGCAGTACTTC.

The chain uses TRBV19 and TRBJ1-1; no clear D. The CDR3 spans 13 residues. Looked up from germline, CDR1 is LNHDA and CDR2 is SQIVND (reference sequence). Trimming left V 6 bases short and J 5 bases short, with 13 bases between. CDR3 amino acids: CASSHGTSTEAFF. The CDR3 DNA reads as TGTGCCAGTAGCCACGGAACGTCTACTGAAGCTTTCTTT.

The chain recombines TRBV29-1 with TRBJ1-5; no firm D call. This CDR3 has 15 amino acids. Germline V lookup: CDR1 SQVTM, CDR2 ANQGSEA. The germline V and J ends were trimmed by 0 bases and 1 base, with 10 bases remaining between them. CDR3: CSVEDSEGSNQPQHF. Here the CDR3 DNA reads TGCAGCGTTGAAGATTCGGAAGGGAGCAATCAGCCCCAGCATTTT. Supplemented by reference TRBV29-1 and TRBJ1-5, the full variable domain reads SAVISQKPSRDICQRGTSLTIQCQVDSQVTMMFWYRQQPGQSLTLIATANQGSEATYESGFVIDKFPISRPNLTFSTLTVSNMSPEDSSIYLCSVEDSEGSNQPQHFGDGTRLSIL.